Listed below are T cell receptor beta chains from one sample, sequenced in a study of low-dose radiotherapy and immunotherapy resistance in tumors. TCRdb processed the reads anew with MiXCR; each CDR3 protein has one entry. The repertoire holds about 64,000 distinct CDR3 sequences, with about 26% as singletons. The sequencing here drew on PBMCs, taken before treatment. The receptors shown here come from a male donor with rectosigmoid adenocarcinoma. Both conserved end residues are part of each CDR3. The D gene is left open where the match is weak. Rows may omit the clone size; those that give it use once, few, many or a size class.

D gene	J gene	V gene	clone size	CDR3 protein	CDR3 DNA
TRBD1	TRBJ2-1	TRBV6-4	many	CASPGQRNNEQFF	TGTGCCAGTCCGGGACAGCGAAACAATGAGCAGTTCTTC
NA	TRBJ2-7	TRBV6-2/TRBV6-3	many	CASSYVQGPYEQYF	TGTGCCAGCAGTTACGTCCAGGGCCCCTACGAGCAGTACTTC
NA	TRBJ2-7	TRBV29-1	many	CSVRDQVDEQYF	TGCAGCGTTAGAGATCAAGTTGACGAGCAGTACTTC
NA	TRBJ1-2	TRBV18	many	CASSRPDRAGPDSYTF	TGTGCCAGCTCACGACCGGATCGCGCAGGGCCGGATAGCTACACCTTC
NA	TRBJ2-2	TRBV28	many	CAALKGGFDTGELFF	TGTGCCGCCCTCAAGGGGGGGTTTGACACCGGGGAGCTGTTTTTT
TRBD2	TRBJ2-1	TRBV7-2	many	CASSSLTSGSRNEQFF	TGTGCCAGCAGCAGCCTAACTAGCGGCTCACGCAATGAGCAGTTCTTC
NA	TRBJ2-7	TRBV28	many	CASSFLSTGQTYEQYF	TGTGCCAGCAGTTTCCTTTCAACCGGACAGACCTACGAGCAGTACTTC
TRBD2	TRBJ2-1	TRBV28	medium-sized	CASKSIAGVYRNEQFF	TGTGCCAGCAAGTCTATAGCGGGAGTGTACCGAAATGAGCAGTTCTTC
NA	TRBJ2-5	TRBV5-4	many	CASSLRLGFTGKLF	TGTGCCAGCAGCTTGAGGCTGGGTTTCACAGGGAAGCTCTTC
NA	TRBJ1-1	TRBV5-4	NA	CASSWETEATEAFF	TGTGCCAGCAGCTGGGAGACAGAAGCCACTGAAGCTTTCTTT
TRBD1	TRBJ2-3	TRBV7-2	NA	CASSLGTGGSDTQYF	TGTGCCAGCAGCTTAGGGACAGGGGGCTCAGATACGCAGTATTTT
NA	TRBJ1-2	TRBV12-3/TRBV12-4	many	CASSPHRRANYGYTF	TGTGCCAGCAGTCCGCACAGGAGAGCTAACTATGGCTACACCTTC
NA	TRBJ2-1	TRBV7-9	many	CASSLTADYNEQFF	TGTGCCAGCAGCTTAACAGCGGATTACAATGAGCAGTTCTTC
NA	TRBJ2-7	TRBV4-2	many	CASSQVKEPYEQYF	TGTGCCAGCAGCCAAGTTAAGGAACCCTACGAGCAGTACTTC
NA	TRBJ1-2	TRBV11-2	many	CASSLSQNYGYTF	TGTGCCAGCAGCTTAAGTCAGAACTATGGCTACACCTTC
TRBD2	TRBJ2-4	TRBV11-2	NA	CASRRSGGGNIQYF	TGTGCCAGCAGGAGGAGCGGGGGGGGGAACATTCAGTACTTC
TRBD1	TRBJ1-1	TRBV5-1	NA	CASSSGTGVVTEAFF	TGCGCCAGCAGCTCCGGGACAGGGGTTGTCACTGAAGCTTTCTTT
TRBD1	TRBJ1-2	TRBV3-1	many	CASSPRDRGRGYTF	TGTGCCAGCAGCCCCCGGGACAGGGGACGAGGCTACACCTTC
NA	TRBJ2-7	TRBV6-2/TRBV6-3	many	CASSLRDTSYEQYF	TGTGCCAGCAGCCTCCGGGACACGAGCTACGAGCAGTACTTC
NA	TRBJ2-7	TRBV19	many	CASATHSLDEQYF	TGTGCCAGCGCAACTCATTCGTTAGACGAGCAGTACTTC
TRBD2	TRBJ2-7	TRBV20-1	NA	CSGTLAGRSSYEQYF	TGCAGTGGTACCTTAGCGGGGAGGAGCTCCTACGAGCAGTACTTC
NA	TRBJ2-7	TRBV9	NA	CASSADELGSYEQYF	TGTGCCAGCAGCGCTGATGAACTGGGCTCCTACGAGCAGTACTTC
NA	TRBJ2-7	TRBV27	NA	CASSLSGSGFWEQYF	TGTGCCAGCAGTTTATCCGGCTCGGGCTTCTGGGAGCAGTACTTC
TRBD2	TRBJ2-7	TRBV20-1	many	CSARERWTRAGVLHEQYF	TGCAGTGCTAGAGAAAGATGGACTCGAGCGGGAGTACTCCACGAGCAGTACTTC
TRBD1	TRBJ2-5	TRBV3-1	many	CASSQGGGTAIETQYF	TGTGCCAGCAGCCAAGGAGGGGGCACGGCCATAGAGACCCAGTACTTC
NA	TRBJ1-2	TRBV13	many	CASSEVGGLRYGYTF	TGTGCCAGCAGCGAAGTTGGGGGGCTGAGGTATGGCTACACCTTC
NA	TRBJ2-1	TRBV20-1	many	CSASKEYNEQFF	TGCAGTGCTTCCAAAGAGTACAATGAGCAGTTCTTC
TRBD2	TRBJ2-5	TRBV6-2/TRBV6-3	many	CASSYGASGGQETQYF	TGTGCCAGCAGTTACGGTGCTAGCGGAGGCCAAGAGACCCAGTACTTC
NA	TRBJ2-7	TRBV25-1	NA	CASSEGNSGSYEQYF	TGTGCCAGCAGTGAGGGGAACAGCGGTTCCTACGAGCAGTACTTC
NA	TRBJ2-2	TRBV10-2	many	CASSDLPGELFF	TGCGCCAGCAGTGACTTACCCGGGGAGCTGTTTTTT
TRBD1	TRBJ1-5	TRBV5-1	many	CASSSGTGGYQPQHF	TGCGCCAGCAGTTCCGGGACAGGGGGCTATCAGCCCCAGCATTTT
TRBD1	TRBJ2-2	TRBV3-1	NA	CASSQGGTGIRELFF	TGTGCCAGCAGCCAAGGCGGGACAGGCATCCGGGAGCTGTTTTTT
NA	TRBJ2-2	TRBV29-1	many	CSVWGAGELFF	TGCAGCGTTTGGGGCGCCGGGGAGCTGTTTTTT
NA	TRBJ1-2	TRBV23-1	many	CASSQSQGLNYGYTF	TGCGCCAGCAGTCAATCGCAAGGCCTTAACTATGGCTACACCTTC
TRBD2	TRBJ2-2	TRBV9	many	CASSVVGTSGAGGLFF	TGTGCCAGCAGCGTAGTAGGGACTAGCGGGGCCGGAGGGCTGTTTTTT